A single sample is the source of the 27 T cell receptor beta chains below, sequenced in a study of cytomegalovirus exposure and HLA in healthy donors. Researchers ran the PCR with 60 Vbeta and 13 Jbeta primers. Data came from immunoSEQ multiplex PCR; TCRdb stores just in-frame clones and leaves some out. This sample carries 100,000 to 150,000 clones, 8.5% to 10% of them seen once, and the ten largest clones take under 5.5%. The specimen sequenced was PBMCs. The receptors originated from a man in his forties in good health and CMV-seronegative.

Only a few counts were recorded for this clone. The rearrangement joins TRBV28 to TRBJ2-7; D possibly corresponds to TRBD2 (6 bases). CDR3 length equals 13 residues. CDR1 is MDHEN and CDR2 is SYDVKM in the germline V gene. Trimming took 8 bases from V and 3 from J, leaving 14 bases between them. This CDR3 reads CASGTRAIYEQYF. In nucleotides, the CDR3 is TGTGCCAGCGGGACTCGGGCTATCTACGAGCAGTACTTC.

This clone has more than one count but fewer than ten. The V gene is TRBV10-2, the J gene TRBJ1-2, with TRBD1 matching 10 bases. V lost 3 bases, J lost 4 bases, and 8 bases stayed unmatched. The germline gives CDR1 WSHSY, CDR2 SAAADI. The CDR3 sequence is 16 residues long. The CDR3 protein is CASSDIWTGGFYGYTF. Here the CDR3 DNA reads TGCGCCAGCAGTGATATATGGACAGGGGGGTTCTATGGCTACACCTTC.

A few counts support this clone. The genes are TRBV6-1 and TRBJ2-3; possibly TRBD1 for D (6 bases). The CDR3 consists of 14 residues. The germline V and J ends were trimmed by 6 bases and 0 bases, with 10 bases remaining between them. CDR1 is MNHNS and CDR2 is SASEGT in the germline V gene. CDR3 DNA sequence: TGTGCCAGCAGGGGGACACATAGCACAGATACGCAGTATTTT. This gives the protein CASRGTHSTDTQYF.

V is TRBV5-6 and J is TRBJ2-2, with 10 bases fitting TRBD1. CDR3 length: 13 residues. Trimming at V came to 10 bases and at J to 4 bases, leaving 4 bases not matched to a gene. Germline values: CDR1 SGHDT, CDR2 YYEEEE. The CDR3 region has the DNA TGTGCCGGACGGACAGGGGGCACCGGGGAGCTGTTTTTT. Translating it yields CAGRTGGTGELFF.

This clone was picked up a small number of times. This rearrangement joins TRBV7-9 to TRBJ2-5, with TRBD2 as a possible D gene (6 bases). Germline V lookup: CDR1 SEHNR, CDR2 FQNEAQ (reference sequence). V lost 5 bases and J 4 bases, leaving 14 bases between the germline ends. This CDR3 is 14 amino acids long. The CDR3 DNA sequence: TGTGCCAGCAGCCTTAGCGCGGGGCGAGAGACCCAGTACTTC. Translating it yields CASSLSAGRETQYF.

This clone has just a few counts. CDR3 DNA sequence: TGTGCCAGCAGCCAAGCGACACTTGCCTACAATGAGCAGTTCTTC. This gives the protein CASSQATLAYNEQFF. This rearrangement joins TRBV14 to TRBJ2-1; no clear D. Trimming removed 1 base from V and 2 bases from J, with 9 bases in between. In germline, CDR1 is SGHDN, CDR2 FVKESK. The CDR3 is 15 amino acids.

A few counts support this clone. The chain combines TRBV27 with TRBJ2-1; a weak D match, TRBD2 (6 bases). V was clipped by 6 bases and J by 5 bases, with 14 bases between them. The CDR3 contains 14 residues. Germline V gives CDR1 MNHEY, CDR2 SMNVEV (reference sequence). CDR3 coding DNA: TGTGCCAGCAGCAGCCGGGGGAAAGACAATGAGCAGTTCTTC. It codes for CASSSRGKDNEQFF.

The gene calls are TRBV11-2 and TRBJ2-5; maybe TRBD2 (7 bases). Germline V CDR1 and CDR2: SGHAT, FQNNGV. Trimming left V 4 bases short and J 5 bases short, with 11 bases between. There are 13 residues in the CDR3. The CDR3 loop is CASSSGGRETQYF. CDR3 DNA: TGTGCCAGCAGCTCCGGGGGGCGTGAGACCCAGTACTTC.

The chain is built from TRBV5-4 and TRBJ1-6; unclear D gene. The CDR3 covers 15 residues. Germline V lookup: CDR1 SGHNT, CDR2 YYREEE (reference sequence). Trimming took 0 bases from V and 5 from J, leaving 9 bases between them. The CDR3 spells CASSLDPVNNSPLHF. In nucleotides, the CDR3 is TGTGCCAGCAGCTTGGACCCAGTGAATAATTCACCCCTCCACTTT.

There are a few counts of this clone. The CDR3 region is CASSSGTAGNTIYF. CDR3 DNA sequence: TGTGCCAGCAGCTCCGGGACAGCGGGAAACACCATATATTTT. V and J are TRBV7-3 and TRBJ1-3, with TRBD1 matching over 7 bases. The CDR3 loop spans 14 amino acids. Germline V gene sequence: CDR1 SGHTA, CDR2 FQGTGA. With 4 bases clipped from V and 4 bases from J, the junction kept 4 bases outside the gene matches. Based on the CDR3 plus reference TRBV7-3 and TRBJ1-3, the full variable domain is GAGVSQTPSNKVTEKGKYVELRCDPISGHTALYWYRQSLGQGPEFLIYFQGTGAADDSGLPNDRFFAVRPEGSVSTLKIQRTERGDSAVYLCASSSGTAGNTIYFGEGSWLTVV.

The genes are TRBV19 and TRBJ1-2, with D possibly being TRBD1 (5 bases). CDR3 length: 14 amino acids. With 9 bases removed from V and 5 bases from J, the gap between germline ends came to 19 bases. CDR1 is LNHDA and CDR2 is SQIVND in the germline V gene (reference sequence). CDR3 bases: TGTGCCAGCCGAGTTGCGGGGGAAGATTATGGCTACACCTTC. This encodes CASRVAGEDYGYTF.

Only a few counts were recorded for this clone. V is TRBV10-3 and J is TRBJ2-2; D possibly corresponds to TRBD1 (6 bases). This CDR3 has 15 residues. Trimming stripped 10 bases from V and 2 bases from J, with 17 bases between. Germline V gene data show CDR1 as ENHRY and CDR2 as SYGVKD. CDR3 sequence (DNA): TGTGCCACCTTAAACCGACAGGATAACACCGGGGAGCTGTTTTTT. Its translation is CATLNRQDNTGELFF.

The CDR3 nucleotides read TGTGCCAGCAGCTTAGCGGGGACTGCGACCGGGGAGCTGTTTTTT. Its translation is CASSLAGTATGELFF. J is TRBJ2-2 and V is TRBV7-9; TRBD2 might be the D (6 bases). The germline CDR1 and CDR2 sequences are SEHNR and FQNEAQ (reference sequence). Trimming removed 0 bases at V and 5 bases at J, with 10 bases between. This CDR3 contains 15 residues.

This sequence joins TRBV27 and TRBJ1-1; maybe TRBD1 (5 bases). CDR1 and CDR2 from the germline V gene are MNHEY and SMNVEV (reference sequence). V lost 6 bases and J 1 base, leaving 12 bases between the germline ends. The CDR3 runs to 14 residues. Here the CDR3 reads CASRPTATNTEAFF. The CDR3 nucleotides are TGTGCCAGCAGACCGACAGCCACGAACACTGAAGCTTTCTTT.

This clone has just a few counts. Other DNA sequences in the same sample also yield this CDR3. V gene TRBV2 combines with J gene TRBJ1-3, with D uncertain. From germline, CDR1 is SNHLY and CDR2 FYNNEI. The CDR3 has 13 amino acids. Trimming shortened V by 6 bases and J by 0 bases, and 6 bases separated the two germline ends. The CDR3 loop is CASSGDSGNTIYF. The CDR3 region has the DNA TGTGCCAGCAGCGGAGACTCTGGAAACACCATATATTTT.

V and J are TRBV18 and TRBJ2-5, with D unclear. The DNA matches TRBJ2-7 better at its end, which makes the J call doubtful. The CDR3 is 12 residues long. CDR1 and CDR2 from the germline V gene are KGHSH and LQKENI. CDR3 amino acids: CASSPESYEQYF. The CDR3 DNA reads TGTGCCAGCTCACCAGAGTCTTACGAGCAGTACTTC.

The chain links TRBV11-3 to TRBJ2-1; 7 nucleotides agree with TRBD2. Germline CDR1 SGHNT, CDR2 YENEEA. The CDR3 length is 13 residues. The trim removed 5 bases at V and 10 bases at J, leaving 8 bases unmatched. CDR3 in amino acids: CASSGGSGREQFF. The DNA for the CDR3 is TGTGCCAGCAGCGGCGGGTCCGGGAGGGAGCAGTTCTTC.

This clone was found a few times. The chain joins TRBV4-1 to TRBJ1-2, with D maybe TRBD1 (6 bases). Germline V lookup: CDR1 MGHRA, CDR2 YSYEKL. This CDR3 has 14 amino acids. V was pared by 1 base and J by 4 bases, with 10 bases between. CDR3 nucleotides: TGCGCCAGCAGCCAAGGGCCAGGGGTCTATGGCTACACCTTC. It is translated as CASSQGPGVYGYTF.

CDR3 in amino acids: CASSLSEDSEAFF. The CDR3 DNA reads as TGTGCCAGCAGCTTATCTGAGGACAGCGAAGCTTTCTTT. The rearrangement links TRBV7-9 to TRBJ1-1, with D possibly TRBD1 on 6 matching bases. The germline gives CDR1 SEHNR, CDR2 FQNEAQ (reference sequence). V lost 2 bases and J lost 8, with 12 bases in between. CDR3 length equals 13 residues.

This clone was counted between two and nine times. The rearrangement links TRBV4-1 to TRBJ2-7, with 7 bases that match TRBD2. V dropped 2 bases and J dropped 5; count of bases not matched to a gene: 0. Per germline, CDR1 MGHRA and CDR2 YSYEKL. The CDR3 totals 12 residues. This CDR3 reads CASSQRGDEQYF. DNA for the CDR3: TGCGCCAGCAGCCAACGGGGGGACGAGCAGTACTTC.

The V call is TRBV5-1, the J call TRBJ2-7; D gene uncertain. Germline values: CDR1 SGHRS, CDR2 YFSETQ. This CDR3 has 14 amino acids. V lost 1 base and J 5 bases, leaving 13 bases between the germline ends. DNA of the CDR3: TGCGCCAGCAGCTTGAATGGCATCCGGGACGAGCAGTACTTC. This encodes CASSLNGIRDEQYF. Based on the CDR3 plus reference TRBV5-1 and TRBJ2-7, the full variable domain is KAGVTQTPRYLIKTRGQQVTLSCSPISGHRSVSWYQQTPGQGLQFLFEYFSETQRNKGNFPGRFSGRQFSNSRSEMNVSTLELGDSALYLCASSLNGIRDEQYFGPGTRLTVT.

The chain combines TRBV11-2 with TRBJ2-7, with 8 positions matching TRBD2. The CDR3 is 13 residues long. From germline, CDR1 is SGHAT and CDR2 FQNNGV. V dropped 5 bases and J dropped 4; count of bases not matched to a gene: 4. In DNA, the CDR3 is TGTGCCAGCAGCCCAGGGACTAGTTACGAGCAGTACTTC. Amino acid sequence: CASSPGTSYEQYF.

CDR3 in amino acids: CASSPQSGLYNEQFF. DNA of the CDR3: TGTGCCAGTAGTCCCCAAAGCGGACTGTACAATGAGCAGTTCTTC. The rearrangement joins TRBV19 to TRBJ2-1, with D possibly matching TRBD2 (5 bases). CDR1 LNHDA and CDR2 SQIVND come from the germline V gene (reference sequence). CDR3 length: 15 amino acids. The V and J ends lost 5 bases and 4 bases respectively, with 15 bases between them.

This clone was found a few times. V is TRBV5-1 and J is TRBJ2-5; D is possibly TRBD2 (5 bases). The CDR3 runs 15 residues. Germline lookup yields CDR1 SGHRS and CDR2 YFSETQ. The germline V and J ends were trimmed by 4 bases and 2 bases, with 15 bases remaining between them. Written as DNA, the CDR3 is TGCGCCAGCAGCCCGGACTCCCCCGCTCAAGAGACCCAGTACTTC. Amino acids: CASSPDSPAQETQYF. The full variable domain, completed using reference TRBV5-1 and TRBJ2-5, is KAGVTQTPRYLIKTRGQQVTLSCSPISGHRSVSWYQQTPGQGLQFLFEYFSETQRNKGNFPGRFSGRQFSNSRSEMNVSTLELGDSALYLCASSPDSPAQETQYFGPGTRLLVL.

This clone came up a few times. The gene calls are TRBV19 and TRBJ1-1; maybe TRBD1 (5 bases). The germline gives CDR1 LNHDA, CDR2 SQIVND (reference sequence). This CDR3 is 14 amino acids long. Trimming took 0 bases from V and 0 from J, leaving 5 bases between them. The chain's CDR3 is CASSIEGLNTEAFF. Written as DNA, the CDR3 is TGTGCCAGTAGTATAGAGGGGCTGAACACTGAAGCTTTCTTT.

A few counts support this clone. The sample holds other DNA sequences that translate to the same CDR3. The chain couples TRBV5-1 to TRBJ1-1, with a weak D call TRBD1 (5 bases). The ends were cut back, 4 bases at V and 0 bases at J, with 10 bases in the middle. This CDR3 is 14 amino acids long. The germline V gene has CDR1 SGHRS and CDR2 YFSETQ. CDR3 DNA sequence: TGCGCCAGCAGCCCTGCCAGGGTGAACACTGAAGCTTTCTTT. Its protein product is CASSPARVNTEAFF.

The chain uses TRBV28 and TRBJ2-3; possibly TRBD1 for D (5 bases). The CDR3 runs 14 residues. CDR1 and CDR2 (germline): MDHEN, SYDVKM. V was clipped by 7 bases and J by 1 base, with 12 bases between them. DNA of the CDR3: TGTGCCAGCATTCAGACAGACGGCACAGATACGCAGTATTTT. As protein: CASIQTDGTDTQYF.